Listed below are T cell receptor beta chains from one sample, sequenced in a study of blood T cell repertoires in COVID-19. Repertoires were generated with immunoSEQ multiplex PCR, while TCRdb's copy carries only in-frame clones and drops some. The sample gives about 170,000 clones, approximately 90% of which show up once; around 2% is in the top ten. Input material: peripheral blood. The origin of the receptors is a man aged 50-59 years who had recovered from COVID-19. Each CDR3 is given with its conserved first and last residue. Each record gives: clone size, D gene, V gene, J gene, CDR3 protein, CDR3 DNA. The D gene is left open where the match is weak. Size is omitted from some rows. Given values are once, few, many or a class for expanded clones.

size: -
D: -
V: TRBV5-1
J: TRBJ2-5
CDR3: CASSLAGVGETQYF
DNA: TGCGCCAGCAGCTTGGCGGGGGTGGGAGAGACCCAGTACTTC

size: -
D: TRBD2
V: TRBV6-5
J: TRBJ2-3
CDR3: CASSLGLAKTDTQYF
DNA: TGTGCCAGCAGTCTGGGACTAGCGAAGACAGATACGCAGTATTTT

size: -
D: TRBD1
V: TRBV7-2
J: TRBJ2-7
CDR3: CASSPRVYRGRDYEQYF
DNA: TGTGCCAGCAGCCCAAGGGTCTACAGGGGGCGCGATTACGAGCAGTACTTC

size: once
D: TRBD1
V: TRBV28
J: TRBJ1-5
CDR3: CASSSGGAGNQPQHF
DNA: TGTGCCAGCAGTTCAGGGGGCGCGGGCAATCAGCCCCAGCATTTT

size: -
D: -
V: TRBV12-3/TRBV12-4
J: TRBJ2-2
CDR3: CASSGNTGELFF
DNA: TGTGCCTCATCCGGTAACACCGGGGAGCTGTTTTTT

size: -
D: -
V: TRBV11-2
J: TRBJ2-5
CDR3: CASSFAGGPQKTQYF
DNA: TGTGCCAGCAGCTTCGCCGGGGGTCCACAAAAGACCCAGTACTTC

size: -
D: TRBD2
V: TRBV18
J: TRBJ2-1
CDR3: CASSRSTSGGAWYNEQFF
DNA: TGTGCCAGCTCACGGTCGACTAGCGGGGGGGCCTGGTACAATGAGCAGTTCTTC

size: -
D: -
V: TRBV6-2/TRBV6-3
J: TRBJ1-2
CDR3: CASSYSAGANGYTF
DNA: TGTGCCAGCAGTTACTCTGCGGGGGCTAACGGCTACACCTTC

size: -
D: -
V: TRBV5-1
J: TRBJ2-7
CDR3: CASSLGRADEQYF
DNA: TGCGCCAGCAGCTTGGGCAGGGCGGACGAGCAGTACTTC

size: -
D: -
V: TRBV5-4
J: TRBJ2-7
CDR3: CASSQGINGNEQYF
DNA: TGTGCCAGCAGTCAAGGGATCAACGGGAACGAGCAGTACTTC

size: once
D: -
V: TRBV6-5
J: TRBJ1-4
CDR3: CASSYLNEKLFF
DNA: TGTGCCAGCAGTTACCTAAATGAAAAACTGTTTTTT

size: once
D: -
V: TRBV7-3
J: TRBJ1-1
CDR3: CASSLQGTVNTEAFF
DNA: TGTGCCAGCAGCCTCCAGGGAACGGTGAACACTGAAGCTTTCTTT

size: -
D: -
V: TRBV19
J: TRBJ1-1
CDR3: CASSLTGTNTEAFF
DNA: TGTGCCAGTAGTTTAACAGGGACCAACACTGAAGCTTTCTTT

size: -
D: -
V: TRBV20-1
J: TRBJ2-1
CDR3: CSASRLYNEQFF
DNA: TGCAGTGCTAGTCGCCTATACAATGAGCAGTTCTTC

size: -
D: TRBD1
V: TRBV10-3
J: TRBJ2-3
CDR3: CAISEGTGITDTQYF
DNA: TGTGCCATCAGTGAAGGGACAGGGATCACAGATACGCAGTATTTT

size: few
D: -
V: TRBV28
J: TRBJ1-1
CDR3: CASRRTEAFF
DNA: TGTGCCAGCAGACGGACTGAAGCTTTCTTT

size: -
D: TRBD1
V: TRBV18
J: TRBJ1-5
CDR3: CASSAGQGGNQPQHF
DNA: TGTGCCAGCTCAGCTGGACAGGGTGGTAATCAGCCCCAGCATTTT

size: once
D: -
V: TRBV6-5
J: TRBJ2-7
CDR3: CASSPRTGRDEQYF
DNA: TGTGCCAGCAGTCCCAGGACAGGGAGGGACGAGCAGTACTTC

size: -
D: TRBD1
V: TRBV7-3
J: TRBJ1-2
CDR3: CASSPGQGASTF
DNA: TGTGCCAGCAGCCCGGGACAGGGGGCATCGACCTTC

size: -
D: -
V: TRBV6-2/TRBV6-3
J: TRBJ2-1
CDR3: CASSYQPDDLSSYNEQFF
DNA: TGTGCCAGCAGTTACCAACCCGACGACTTGAGCTCCTACAATGAGCAGTTCTTC

size: -
D: -
V: TRBV2
J: TRBJ1-2
CDR3: CASSDGETNYGYTF
DNA: TGTGCCAGCAGTGACGGGGAAACGAACTATGGCTACACCTTC

size: -
D: -
V: TRBV5-1
J: TRBJ1-2
CDR3: CASSATGFYGYTF
DNA: TGCGCCAGCAGCGCCACAGGGTTCTATGGCTACACCTTC

size: -
D: TRBD1
V: TRBV5-4
J: TRBJ1-5
CDR3: CASSLGGQGGNQPQHF
DNA: TGTGCCAGCAGCTTGGGAGGACAGGGCGGCAATCAGCCCCAGCATTTT

size: once
D: -
V: TRBV7-2
J: TRBJ2-2
CDR3: CASSPRGGTNTGELFF
DNA: TGTGCCAGCAGCCCAAGGGGCGGGACGAACACCGGGGAGCTGTTTTTT

size: once
D: TRBD2
V: TRBV13
J: TRBJ2-7
CDR3: CASTLGGLAPYEQYF
DNA: TGTGCCAGCACCCTAGGGGGACTAGCGCCCTACGAGCAGTACTTC

size: -
D: -
V: TRBV5-1
J: TRBJ2-7
CDR3: CASSPEGGGRAYEQYF
DNA: TGCGCCAGCAGCCCGGAAGGTGGCGGCAGAGCCTACGAGCAGTACTTC

size: -
D: TRBD1
V: TRBV10-3
J: TRBJ2-7
CDR3: CAMREGTGRSYEQYF
DNA: TGTGCCATGAGAGAGGGGACAGGGCGCTCCTACGAGCAGTACTTC

size: -
D: -
V: TRBV2
J: TRBJ2-7
CDR3: CASPSSRQALSYEQYF
DNA: TGTGCCAGCCCATCCTCTCGACAGGCCCTCTCCTACGAGCAGTACTTC

size: few
D: TRBD1
V: TRBV29-1
J: TRBJ1-2
CDR3: CSVETTGDGYTF
DNA: TGCAGCGTTGAAACGACAGGGGATGGCTACACCTTC

size: -
D: -
V: TRBV7-8
J: TRBJ2-2
CDR3: CANRQNTGELFF
DNA: TGTGCCAACCGACAGAACACCGGGGAGCTGTTTTTT

size: -
D: TRBD1
V: TRBV18
J: TRBJ1-4
CDR3: CASSPLGQPVTNEKLFF
DNA: TGTGCCAGCTCACCCCTGGGACAGCCGGTAACTAATGAAAAACTGTTTTTT

size: few
D: -
V: TRBV24-1
J: TRBJ1-1
CDR3: CATNNHRVWTEAFF
DNA: TGTGCCACCAACAATCACAGGGTTTGGACTGAAGCTTTCTTT

size: -
D: TRBD1
V: TRBV6-2/TRBV6-3
J: TRBJ2-5
CDR3: CASSYSNRRGQGVETQYF
DNA: TGTGCCAGCAGTTACTCGAATCGGCGGGGACAGGGGGTAGAGACCCAGTACTTC

size: -
D: -
V: TRBV5-1
J: TRBJ2-3
CDR3: CASSPLPDTQYF
DNA: TGCGCCAGCAGCCCCCTCCCCGATACGCAGTATTTT

size: once
D: TRBD1
V: TRBV5-5
J: TRBJ1-2
CDR3: CASSLGQGGHGYTF
DNA: TGTGCCAGCAGCTTGGGACAGGGCGGTCATGGCTACACCTTC